This entry lists 32 T cell receptor beta chains sequenced from one sample in a study of cytomegalovirus exposure and HLA in healthy donors. The PCR contained 60 Vbeta and 13 Jbeta primers. Assay used: immunoSEQ multiplex PCR; TCRdb lists only in-frame clones, some missing. The sample holds about 73,000 clones, under 70% seen once. The sample taken for sequencing was PBMCs. These receptors all stem from a woman aged 45-59 years in good health and CMV-seropositive.

This clone occurred once. The chain links TRBV29-1 to TRBJ2-3, with 12 nucleotides matching TRBD2. V lost 4 bases to trimming and J lost 5 bases; unmatched junction nucleotides: 10. This CDR3 comprises 16 residues. The germline CDR1 and CDR2 sequences are SQVTM and ANQGSEA. The CDR3 reads CSVASSGGAVRDTQYF. For the CDR3, the DNA is TGCAGCGTTGCGTCTAGCGGGGGGGCAGTGAGAGATACGCAGTATTTT.

The CDR3 loop reads CASSVDATGANYGYTF. CDR3 nucleotides: TGTGCCAGCAGCGTAGACGCGACAGGCGCTAACTATGGCTACACCTTC. This chain links TRBV9 with TRBJ1-2; D possibly corresponds to TRBD1 (6 bases). The ends were cut back, 0 bases at V and 0 bases at J, with 12 bases in the middle. The CDR3 runs to 16 residues. The germline gives CDR1 SGDLS, CDR2 YYNGEE.

The chain links TRBV6-6 to TRBJ2-5; weak D call: TRBD1 (6 bases). The CDR3 consists of 16 residues. V gave up 6 bases and J gave up 3 bases, with 20 bases separating them. CDR1 is MNHNY and CDR2 is SVGAGI in the germline V gene (reference sequence). This CDR3 is CASSPHHRTDEETQYF. CDR3 in DNA: TGTGCCAGCAGCCCACACCACCGGACAGATGAAGAGACCCAGTACTTC.

The chain combines TRBV28 with TRBJ1-5; 7 nucleotides align to TRBD1. Trimming removed 2 bases from V and 4 bases from J; junction bases left unmatched: 5. Germline loops: CDR1 MDHEN, CDR2 SYDVKM. This CDR3 comprises 15 residues. CDR3 protein: CASSLVAGGNQPQHF. CDR3 DNA sequence: TGTGCCAGCAGTTTAGTCGCAGGGGGTAATCAGCCCCAGCATTTT.

This clone showed up just a few times. V is TRBV7-9 and J is TRBJ2-3; D possibly corresponds to TRBD2 (7 bases). Trimming pared 1 base from V and 8 bases from J, leaving 19 bases between. This CDR3 spans 16 amino acids. The germline gives CDR1 SEHNR, CDR2 FQNEAQ (reference sequence). This CDR3 is CASSLEVWEGDLTQYF. The CDR3 coding sequence is TGTGCCAGCAGCTTAGAAGTGTGGGAGGGGGACCTTACGCAGTATTTT.

The chain uses TRBV6-6 and TRBJ2-7; 7 bases align to TRBD1. Germline loops: CDR1 MNHNY, CDR2 SVGAGI (reference sequence). The CDR3 runs to 15 residues. J was trimmed by 6 bases and V by 4 bases; bases with no gene match: 12. The CDR3 nucleotides read TGTGCCAGCAGTTCCCTCCCAGAGGGGGCGGGCGAGCAGTACTTC. Encoded protein: CASSSLPEGAGEQYF.

This clone was observed a single time. This chain uses TRBV6-1 with TRBJ1-2; tentative D call: TRBD1 (5 bases). CDR3 length equals 17 residues. V lost 0 bases and J lost 4, with 18 bases in between. Germline V gives CDR1 MNHNS, CDR2 SASEGT. The CDR3 DNA reads as TGTGCCAGCAGTGAAGCCGGGATGGGGACTTACCGCTATGGCTACACCTTC. Translated: CASSEAGMGTYRYGYTF.

The chain links TRBV28 to TRBJ2-5, with a tentative D call TRBD1 (5 bases). Germline CDR1 and CDR2: MDHEN and SYDVKM. Trimming shortened V by 7 bases and J by 7 bases, and 19 bases separated the two germline ends. The CDR3 sequence is 14 residues long. The CDR3 sequence is CASISLGPERTQYF. The CDR3 nucleotides are TGTGCCAGCATCTCCCTGGGGCCGGAGAGGACCCAGTACTTC.

The rearrangement joins TRBV5-1 to TRBJ1-1; D possibly corresponds to TRBD1 (5 bases). V was shortened by 4 bases and J by 8 bases, with 21 bases between the two germline ends. Germline V gene lookup returns CDR1 SGHRS and CDR2 YFSETQ. The CDR3 extends over 15 amino acids. CDR3 in DNA: TGCGCCAGCAGCCGCCTCGGGGGGGAATATAAGGAAGCTTTCTTT. This sequence encodes CASSRLGGEYKEAFF.

This clone was counted only a few times. The chain combines TRBV28 with TRBJ1-2, with D maybe TRBD1 (5 bases). CDR3 length: 16 amino acids. Germline V lookup: CDR1 MDHEN, CDR2 SYDVKM. Trimming shortened V by 5 bases and J by 3 bases, and 19 bases separated the two germline ends. In DNA, the CDR3 is TGTGCCAGCAGTCATGGGGGGGGTTGGACGGACTATGGCTACACCTTC. Translated: CASSHGGGWTDYGYTF.

The CDR3 reads CASRGGYGYTF. The CDR3 bases are TGTGCCAGCAGGGGGGGATATGGCTACACCTTC. J is TRBJ1-2 and V is TRBV6-6; D is possibly TRBD1 (5 bases). The CDR3 loop spans 11 amino acids. Germline CDR1 and CDR2: MNHNY and SVGAGI (reference sequence). Trimming took off 6 bases at V and 5 bases at J, with 7 bases between the two ends.

V and J are TRBV7-2 and TRBJ2-7; TRBD1 is a possible D gene (6 bases). This CDR3 has 15 residues. Per germline, CDR1 SGHTA and CDR2 FQGNSA. The ends were cut back, 2 bases at V and 0 bases at J, with 11 bases in the middle. The CDR3 is CASSLTGMASYEQYF. CDR3 coding DNA: TGTGCCAGCAGCTTAACAGGGATGGCCTCCTACGAGCAGTACTTC.

The table lists this clone with a few counts. The rearrangement links TRBV15 to TRBJ1-2; D is ambiguous. The V end was cut by 0 bases, the J end by 8 bases, with 7 bases between. The CDR3 covers 12 residues. Germline values: CDR1 LNHNV, CDR2 YYDKDF (reference sequence). The CDR3 nucleotides are TGTGCCACCAGCAGAGATGTGCAGGGCTACACCTTC. It yields the protein CATSRDVQGYTF.

In this sample, this clone turned up many times. The chain combines TRBV23-1 with TRBJ2-7, with a tentative D call TRBD1 (6 bases). TRBV23-1 falls under the ORF class, with uncertain function. V was trimmed by 6 bases and J by 1 base, leaving 13 bases between them. The CDR3 consists of 14 residues. Written as DNA, the CDR3 is TGCGCCAGCAGACTCAGGGGTTGTTCCTACGAGCAGTACGTC. It yields the protein CASRLRGCSYEQYV.

This clone came up once. The chain links TRBV11-2 to TRBJ2-3; D is perhaps TRBD2 (5 bases). V was shortened by 8 bases and J by 2 bases, with 14 bases between the two germline ends. Germline assignment: CDR1 SGHAT and CDR2 FQNNGV. This CDR3 has 14 residues. The CDR3: CASSKGEYTDTQYF. The CDR3 region has the DNA TGTGCCAGCTCTAAGGGAGAGTACACAGATACGCAGTATTTT.

The chain employs TRBV18 and TRBJ1-1, with D unclear. CDR1 is KGHSH, CDR2 LQKENI, per germline. This CDR3 contains 13 residues. Deletions cut 2 bases from V and 3 bases from J, with 7 bases between. Here the CDR3 reads CASSPVRDTEAFF. In DNA form, the CDR3 reads TGTGCCAGCTCACCAGTCCGGGACACTGAAGCTTTCTTT. Full variable domain (missing parts from reference TRBV18 and TRBJ1-1): NAGVMQNPRHLVRRRGQEARLRCSPMKGHSHVYWYRQLPEEGLKFMVYLQKENIIDESGMPKERFSAEFPKEGPSILRIQQVVRGDSAAYFCASSPVRDTEAFFGQGTRLTVV.

The chain couples TRBV19 to TRBJ2-1; possible D gene TRBD1, 6 bases. Germline loops: CDR1 LNHDA, CDR2 SQIVND (reference sequence). The V gene lost 3 bases and the J gene lost 4 bases, with 10 bases spanning the gap. This CDR3 has 14 residues. The CDR3 region is CASSMGAQYNEQFF. In nucleotides, the CDR3 is TGTGCCAGTAGTATGGGGGCTCAATACAATGAGCAGTTCTTC.

As concerns this clone: Other DNA sequences within the sample encode an identical CDR3. The V and J genes are TRBV9 and TRBJ2-5, with D perhaps matching TRBD2 (5 bases). The CDR3 sequence is 14 residues long. V was clipped by 4 bases and J by 7 bases, with 17 bases between them. The germline V gene has CDR1 SGDLS and CDR2 YYNGEE. Written as DNA, the CDR3 is TGTGCCAGCAGCCCCGGCGGGCCCTCAGGGACCCAGTACTTC. Translating gives CASSPGGPSGTQYF.

This clone was found a few times. The V and J genes are TRBV19 and TRBJ1-1; 7 bases fit TRBD1. The germline gives CDR1 LNHDA, CDR2 SQIVND (reference sequence). This CDR3 spans 15 amino acids. J lost 2 bases, V lost 7 bases, and 10 bases had no gene match. The chain's CDR3 is CASTGQVGINTEAFF. The CDR3, as DNA: TGTGCCAGTACCGGACAGGTAGGGATTAACACTGAAGCTTTCTTT.

This chain connects TRBV13 to TRBJ1-5; maybe TRBD1 (5 bases). This CDR3 region has 15 residues. Trimming took 3 bases from V and 4 from J, leaving 13 bases between them. CDR1 and CDR2 (germline): PRHDT, FYEKMQ (reference sequence). In DNA, the CDR3 is TGTGCCAGCAGCTTTTCGGGGGTTGGGAATCAGCCCCAGCATTTT. Protein product: CASSFSGVGNQPQHF.

The chain carries TRBV4-2 and TRBJ2-2, with a possible D match to TRBD2 (6 bases). Germline loops: CDR1 LGHNA, CDR2 YNFKEQ. CDR3 length equals 17 residues. V lost 0 bases and J lost 6, with 17 bases in between. CDR3 bases: TGTGCCAGCAGCCAAGAGGCCACGGGGGTAATTGCCGGGGAGCTGTTTTTT. Translating it yields CASSQEATGVIAGELFF.

This clone was seen a handful of times. The chain is built from TRBV29-1 and TRBJ2-3; 8 bases fit TRBD2. Unmatched junction bases numbered 9, after V lost 5 bases and J lost 2 bases. The CDR3 is made up of 15 amino acids. CDR1 and CDR2 (germline): SQVTM, ANQGSEA. The CDR3 region is CSVSGGPFPTDTQYF. The CDR3 DNA follows: TGCAGCGTTAGCGGGGGACCTTTCCCCACAGATACGCAGTATTTT.

The rearrangement uses TRBV5-1 and TRBJ1-3; TRBD1 aligns across 8 bases. Germline V gives CDR1 SGHRS, CDR2 YFSETQ. The CDR3 runs 14 residues. V shed 5 bases, J shed 2 bases, and the junction held 3 bases outside the gene matches. The CDR3 nucleotides read TGCGCCAGCAGTTCGGACAGGGCTGGAAACACCATATATTTT. Residues: CASSSDRAGNTIYF. The full variable domain, its missing parts supplied by reference TRBV5-1 and TRBJ1-3, is KAGVTQTPRYLIKTRGQQVTLSCSPISGHRSVSWYQQTPGQGLQFLFEYFSETQRNKGNFPGRFSGRQFSNSRSEMNVSTLELGDSALYLCASSSDRAGNTIYFGEGSWLTVV.

This clone was recorded a few times. The chain has TRBV7-3 and TRBJ1-2; TRBD1 matches at 10 bases. V shed 3 bases, J shed 7 bases, and the junction held 5 bases outside the gene matches. The CDR3 is 14 amino acids. Germline V lookup: CDR1 SGHTA, CDR2 FQGTGA. CDR3 DNA: TGTGCCAGCAGCTTTAGCGGGGACAGGGGTGGCTACACCTTC. Protein: CASSFSGDRGGYTF.

V usage is TRBV7-2 and J usage is TRBJ2-3; 10 positions agree with TRBD1. This CDR3 spans 14 amino acids. Germline CDR1 and CDR2: SGHTA and FQGNSA. Germline trimming cut 5 bases from V and 6 bases from J; bases unmatched to any gene: 5. The CDR3 region is CASSEGQGSDTQYF. The CDR3 region has the DNA TGTGCCAGCAGCGAGGGACAGGGGAGTGATACGCAGTATTTT.

This chain joins TRBV9 and TRBJ1-1; 7 nucleotides align to TRBD1. Trimming took 1 base from V and 5 from J; bases not matched to a gene: 8. The V gene's germline CDR1 is SGDLS and CDR2 YYNGEE. The CDR3 is made up of 15 amino acids. CDR3: CASSVTAGGWTEAFF. CDR3 DNA sequence: TGTGCCAGCAGCGTAACCGCAGGGGGTTGGACTGAAGCTTTCTTT.

This clone was seen only a few times. This chain connects TRBV14 to TRBJ2-5; D gene ambiguous. Trimming shortened V by 4 bases and J by 2 bases, and 8 bases separated the two germline ends. Germline V CDR1 and CDR2: SGHDN, FVKESK. The length of the CDR3 is 13 residues. The CDR3 region is CASSRARQETQYF. The DNA for the CDR3 is TGTGCCAGCAGCCGAGCTAGGCAAGAGACCCAGTACTTC.

This clone was counted a few times. This chain connects TRBV30 to TRBJ1-5; the D is unclear. V was shortened by 5 bases and J by 1 base, with 9 bases between the two germline ends. CDR1 is GTSNPN, CDR2 SVGIG, per germline (reference sequence). The CDR3 has 13 residues. The CDR3, as DNA: TGTGCCTGGGGTGGAGGGAGCAATCAGCCCCAGCATTTT. Residues: CAWGGGSNQPQHF. The variable domain in full, completed from reference TRBV30 and TRBJ1-5, reads SQTIHQWPATLVQPVGSPLSLECTVEGTSNPNLYWYRQAAGRGLQLLFYSVGIGQISSEVPQNLSASRPQDRQFILSSKKLLLSDSGFYLCAWGGGSNQPQHFGDGTRLSIL.

This chain connects TRBV10-3 to TRBJ1-5; D remains ambiguous. The CDR3 loop spans 12 amino acids. V gave up 4 bases and J gave up 6 bases, with 7 bases separating them. Germline CDR1 reads ENHRY; CDR2 reads SYGVKD. CDR3 DNA: TGTGCCATCAGTGCTCTCGGTCAGCCCCAGCATTTT. Translated: CAISALGQPQHF.

The gene calls are TRBV30 and TRBJ2-5, with D possibly TRBD1 on 6 matching bases. This CDR3 has 14 residues. V gave up 3 bases and J gave up 5 bases, with 16 bases separating them. In germline, CDR1 is GTSNPN, CDR2 SVGIG (reference sequence). The CDR3 sequence is CAWSSGTGFETQYF. In DNA, the CDR3 is TGTGCCTGGAGCTCCGGTACAGGGTTTGAGACCCAGTACTTC.

This clone turned up a few times. The gene calls are TRBV27 and TRBJ1-2; 12 bases align to TRBD1. This CDR3 has 14 residues. CDR1 is MNHEY, CDR2 SMNVEV, per germline (reference sequence). Trimming took 5 bases from V and 7 from J; bases not matched to a gene: 5. CDR3 sequence: CASSLGQGAFGYTF. DNA for the CDR3: TGTGCCAGCAGTCTGGGACAGGGGGCCTTTGGCTACACCTTC.

This clone was detected a few times. The gene calls are TRBV4-1 and TRBJ1-1, with 10 bases lining up with TRBD1. CDR1 and CDR2 (germline): MGHRA, YSYEKL. This CDR3 comprises 16 residues. V was pared by 3 bases and J by 0 bases, with 4 bases of the junction left unmatched. CDR3 coding DNA: TGCGCCAGCAGCCATCCGGGACAGGGGATGAACACTGAAGCTTTCTTT. Its translation: CASSHPGQGMNTEAFF.